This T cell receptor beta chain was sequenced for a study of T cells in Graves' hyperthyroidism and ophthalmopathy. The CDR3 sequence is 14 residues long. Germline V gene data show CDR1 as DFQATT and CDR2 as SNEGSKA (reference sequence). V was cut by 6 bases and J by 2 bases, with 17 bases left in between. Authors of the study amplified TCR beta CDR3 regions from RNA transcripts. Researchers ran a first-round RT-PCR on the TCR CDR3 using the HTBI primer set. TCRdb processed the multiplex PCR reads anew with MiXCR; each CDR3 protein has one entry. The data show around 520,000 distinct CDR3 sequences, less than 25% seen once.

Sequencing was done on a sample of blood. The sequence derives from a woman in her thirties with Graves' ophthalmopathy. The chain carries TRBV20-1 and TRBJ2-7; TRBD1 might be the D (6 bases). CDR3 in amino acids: CSANAGANTYEQYF. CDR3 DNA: TGCAGTGCGAACGCAGGGGCCAACACCTACGAGCAGTACTTC.